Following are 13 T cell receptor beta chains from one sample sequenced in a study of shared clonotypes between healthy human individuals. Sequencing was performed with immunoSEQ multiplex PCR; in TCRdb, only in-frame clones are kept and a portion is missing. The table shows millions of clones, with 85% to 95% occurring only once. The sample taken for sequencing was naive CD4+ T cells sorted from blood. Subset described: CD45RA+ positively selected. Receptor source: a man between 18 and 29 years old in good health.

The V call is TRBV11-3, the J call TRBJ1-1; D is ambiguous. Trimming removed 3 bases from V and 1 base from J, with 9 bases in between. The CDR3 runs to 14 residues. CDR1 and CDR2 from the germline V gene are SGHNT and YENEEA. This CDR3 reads CASSFGGKNTEAFF. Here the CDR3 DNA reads TGTGCCAGCAGCTTCGGAGGAAAGAACACTGAAGCTTTCTTT.

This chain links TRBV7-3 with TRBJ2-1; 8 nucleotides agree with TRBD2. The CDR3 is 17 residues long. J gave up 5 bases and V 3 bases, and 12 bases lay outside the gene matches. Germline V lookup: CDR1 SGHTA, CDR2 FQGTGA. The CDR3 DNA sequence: TGTGCCAGCAGCTTGACCGGGACTAGAGGATTCGACAATGAGCAGTTCTTC. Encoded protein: CASSLTGTRGFDNEQFF.

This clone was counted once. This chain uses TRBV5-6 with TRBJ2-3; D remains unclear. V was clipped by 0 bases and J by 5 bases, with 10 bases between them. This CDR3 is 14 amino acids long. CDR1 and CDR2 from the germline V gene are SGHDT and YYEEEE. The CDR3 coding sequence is TGTGCCAGCAGCTTGGGCGGACGTTTAGATACGCAGTATTTT. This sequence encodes CASSLGGRLDTQYF.

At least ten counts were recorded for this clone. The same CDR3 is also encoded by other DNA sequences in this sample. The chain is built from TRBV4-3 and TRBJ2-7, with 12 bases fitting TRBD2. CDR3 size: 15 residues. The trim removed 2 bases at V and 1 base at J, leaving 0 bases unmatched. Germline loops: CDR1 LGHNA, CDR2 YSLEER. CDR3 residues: CASSQLAGGSYEQYF. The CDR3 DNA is TGCGCCAGCAGCCAACTAGCGGGAGGGTCCTACGAGCAGTACTTC.

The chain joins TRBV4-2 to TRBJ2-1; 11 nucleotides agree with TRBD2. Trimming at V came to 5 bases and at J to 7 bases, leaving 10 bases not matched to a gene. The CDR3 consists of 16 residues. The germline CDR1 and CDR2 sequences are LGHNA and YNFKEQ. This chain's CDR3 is CASSLASGGLENEQFF. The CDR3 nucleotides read TGTGCCAGCAGCTTAGCTAGCGGGGGGCTAGAAAATGAGCAGTTCTTC.

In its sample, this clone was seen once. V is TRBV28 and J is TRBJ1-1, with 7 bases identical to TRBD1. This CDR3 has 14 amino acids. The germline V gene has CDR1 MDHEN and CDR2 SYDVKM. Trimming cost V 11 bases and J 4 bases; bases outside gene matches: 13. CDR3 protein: CACGQAGLVTEAFF. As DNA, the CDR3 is TGTGCCTGCGGACAGGCGGGATTGGTCACTGAAGCTTTCTTT.

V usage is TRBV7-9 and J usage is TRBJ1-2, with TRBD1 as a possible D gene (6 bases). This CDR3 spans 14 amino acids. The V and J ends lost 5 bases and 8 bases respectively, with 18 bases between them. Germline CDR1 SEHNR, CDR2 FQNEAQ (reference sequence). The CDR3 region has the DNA TGTGCCAGCAGCCCTTCAGGGGCCCTTCTGGGCTACACCTTC. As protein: CASSPSGALLGYTF.

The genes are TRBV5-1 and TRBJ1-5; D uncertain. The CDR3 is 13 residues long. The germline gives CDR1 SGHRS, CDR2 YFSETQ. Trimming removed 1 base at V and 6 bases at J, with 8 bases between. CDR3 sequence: CASSLIGGQPQHF. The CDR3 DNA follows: TGCGCCAGCAGCTTGATTGGTGGTCAGCCCCAGCATTTT.

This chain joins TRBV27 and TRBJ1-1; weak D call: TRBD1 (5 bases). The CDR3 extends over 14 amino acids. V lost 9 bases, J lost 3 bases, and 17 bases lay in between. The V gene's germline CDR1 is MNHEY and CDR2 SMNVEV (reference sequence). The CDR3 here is CARVLRSGHTEAFF. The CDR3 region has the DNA TGTGCCAGGGTCCTTAGGTCGGGACACACTGAAGCTTTCTTT.

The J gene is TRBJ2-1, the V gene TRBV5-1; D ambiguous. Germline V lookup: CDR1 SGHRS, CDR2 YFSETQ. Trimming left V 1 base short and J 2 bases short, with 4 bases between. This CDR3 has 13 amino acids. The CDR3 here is CASSLMAYNEQFF. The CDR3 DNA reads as TGCGCCAGCAGCTTGATGGCCTACAATGAGCAGTTCTTC.

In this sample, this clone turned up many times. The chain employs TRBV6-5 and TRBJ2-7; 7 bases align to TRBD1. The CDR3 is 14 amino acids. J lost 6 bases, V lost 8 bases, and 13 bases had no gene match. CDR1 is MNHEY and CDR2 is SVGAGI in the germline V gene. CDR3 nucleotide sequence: TGTGCCAGCCTAAGAAAGACAGGGCTGGGCGAGCAGTACTTC. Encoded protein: CASLRKTGLGEQYF.

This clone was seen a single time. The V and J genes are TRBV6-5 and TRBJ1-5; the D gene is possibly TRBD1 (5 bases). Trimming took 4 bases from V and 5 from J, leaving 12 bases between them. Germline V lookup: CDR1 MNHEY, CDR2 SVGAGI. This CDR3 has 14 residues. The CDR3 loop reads CASSSPGSDQPQHF. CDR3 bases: TGTGCCAGCAGTTCACCAGGGTCGGATCAGCCCCAGCATTTT.

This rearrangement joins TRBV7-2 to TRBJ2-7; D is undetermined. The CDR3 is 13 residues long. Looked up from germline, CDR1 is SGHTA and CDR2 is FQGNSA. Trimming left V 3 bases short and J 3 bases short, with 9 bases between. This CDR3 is CASSFHGSYEQYF. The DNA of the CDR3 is TGTGCCAGCAGCTTCCATGGTAGCTACGAGCAGTACTTC.